The T cell receptor beta chain described here comes from a study of control samples from healthy donors and cancer patients. The length of the CDR3 is 15 residues. Trimming cost V 6 bases and J 2 bases, with 14 bases left between them. Germline lookup yields CDR1 MDHEN and CDR2 SYDVKM. The table came from immunoSEQ multiplex PCR; TCRdb's copy has only in-frame clones and leaves some out. There are 69,000 or so clones in the sample; 94% occur only once, and around 2.8% lies in the top ten. This chain connects TRBV28 to TRBJ2-1, with a tentative D call TRBD2 (6 bases). Source material: blood. This clonotype was obtained from a woman younger than 45 in good health. DNA for the CDR3: TGTGCCAGCAGCAATAGCGGAGATACCTACAATGAGCAGTTCTTC. This sequence encodes CASSNSGDTYNEQFF.